Reported below is one T cell receptor (beta chain). What it binds is unknown. Some clones are missing from TCRdb's copy, which holds only in-frame ones; the method was immunoSEQ multiplex PCR. The data show 98,000 or so clones, approximately 85% seen once. This record comes from a study of cytomegalovirus exposure and HLA in healthy donors. Study results and caveats: The study designated roughly 160 TCR beta chains cytomegalovirus-associated. Rare TCR sequences dominated, though some public TCRs recurred in many donors. The finding came from a later analysis; first-cohort TCR clusters tended to co-occur in the 130 or so validation repertoires.

The germline V gene encodes CDR1 GTSNPN and CDR2 SVGIG (reference sequence). After removal of 4 bases from V and 7 bases from J, the junction contained 4 bases not matched to a gene. The CDR3 is 12 residues long. Sequenced material: PBMCs. The chain recombines TRBV30 with TRBJ2-3, with 8 bases fitting TRBD2. This TCR was recovered from a woman between 18 and 30 years old in good health and CMV-seronegative. CDR3 sequence (DNA): TGTGCCTGGAACGGGGGGGCGAATACGCAGTATTTT. Translation: CAWNGGANTQYF.